This entry lists 5 T cell receptor beta chains sequenced from one sample in a study. One entry per CDR3 protein, called by TCRdb with MiXCR from the RT-PCR reads. The sample shows about 700,000 distinct CDR3 sequences, about 14% of them seen only once. Sequences were obtained from memory CD4+ T cells from blood. The receptors here all came from a female donor in good health, serving as a healthy control.

The rearrangement links TRBV25-1 to TRBJ2-7; D unclear. From germline, CDR1 is MGHDK and CDR2 SYGVNS. The ends were cut back, 1 base at V and 4 bases at J, with 5 bases in the middle. The CDR3 contains 12 residues. DNA for the CDR3: TGTGCCAGCAGTGAATCCACTTACGAGCAGTACTTC. Translated, it gives CASSESTYEQYF.

This clonotype has just a few counts. The rearrangement uses TRBV5-1 and TRBJ2-7; 9 positions match TRBD1. J gave up 2 bases and V 0 bases, and 6 bases lay outside the gene matches. The CDR3 is 16 amino acids. Per germline, CDR1 SGHRS and CDR2 YFSETQ. This CDR3 is CASSLDPGQGAYEQYF. The CDR3 nucleotides read TGCGCCAGCAGCTTGGATCCGGGACAGGGAGCCTACGAGCAGTACTTC.

The V call is TRBV28, the J call TRBJ2-7; the match to TRBD1 covers 8 bases. The CDR3 has 13 residues. The germline V gene encodes CDR1 MDHEN and CDR2 SYDVKM. Trimming took 9 bases from V and 6 from J; bases not matched to a gene: 10. Written as DNA, the CDR3 is TGTGCCAGTAGAACCTCAGGGGGCTTCGAGCAGTACTTC. Amino acids: CASRTSGGFEQYF.

The chain employs TRBV24-1 and TRBJ2-3; D is unclear. The germline V gene has CDR1 KGHDR and CDR2 SFDVKD. The length of the CDR3 is 14 residues. V was clipped by 4 bases and J by 1 base, with 8 bases between them. CDR3 coding DNA: TGTGCCACCAGTGAGTCACATGGCACAGATACGCAGTATTTT. It codes for CATSESHGTDTQYF.

This clonotype was recorded a few times. V and J are TRBV12-3 or TRBV12-4 and TRBJ1-2; tentatively, D is TRBD1 (5 bases). The CDR3 runs 16 residues. Trimming left V 7 bases short and J 3 bases short, with 21 bases between. CDR3 in DNA: TGTGCCAGCACCCGCTCGGGGGGGAGGAAGTACTATGGCTACACCTTC. The encoded protein is CASTRSGGRKYYGYTF.